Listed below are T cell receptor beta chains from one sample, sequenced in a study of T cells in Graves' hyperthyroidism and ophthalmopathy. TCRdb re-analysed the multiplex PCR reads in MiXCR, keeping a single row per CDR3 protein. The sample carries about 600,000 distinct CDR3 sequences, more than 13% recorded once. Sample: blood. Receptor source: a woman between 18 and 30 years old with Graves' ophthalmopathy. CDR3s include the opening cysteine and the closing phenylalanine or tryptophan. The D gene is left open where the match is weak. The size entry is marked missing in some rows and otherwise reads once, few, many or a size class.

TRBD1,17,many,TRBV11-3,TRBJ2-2,TGTGCCAGCAGCCCGGGACAGGGGAGGACAGGCACCGGGGAGCTGTTTTTT,CASSPGQGRTGTGELFF
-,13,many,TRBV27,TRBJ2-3,TGTGCCAGCACTCCTAGGAGCACAGATACGCAGTATTTT,CASTPRSTDTQYF
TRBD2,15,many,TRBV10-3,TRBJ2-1,TGTGCCATCAGGACTAGCGGGAACTCCTACAATGAGCAGTTCTTC,CAIRTSGNSYNEQFF
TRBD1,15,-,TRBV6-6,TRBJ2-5,TGTGCCAGCAGTTACTCGACAGGGGACCAAGAGACCCAGTACTTC,CASSYSTGDQETQYF
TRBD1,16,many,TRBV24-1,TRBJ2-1,TGTGCCACCAGTGACCCGGGACAGGTAACCCACCTTGAGCAGTTCTTC,CATSDPGQVTHLEQFF
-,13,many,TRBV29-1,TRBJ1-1,TGCAGCGCTGGGGTAGGCCTGGGGACTGAAGCTTTCTTT,CSAGVGLGTEAFF
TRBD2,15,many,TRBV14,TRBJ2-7,TGTGCCAGCAGCCAAGAACTAGCGGTAGCCTACGAGCAGTACTTC,CASSQELAVAYEQYF
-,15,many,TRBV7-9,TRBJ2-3,TGTGCCAGCAGCGAAGGAGTAACGACACGCGATACGCAGTATTTT,CASSEGVTTRDTQYF
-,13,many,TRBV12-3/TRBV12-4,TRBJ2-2,TGTGCCAGCAGTTTTATGGGGCCCGGGGAGCTGTTTTTT,CASSFMGPGELFF
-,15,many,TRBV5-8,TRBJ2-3,TGTGCCAGCAGCTCAGCAGTCCCTAGCACAGATACGCAGTATTTT,CASSSAVPSTDTQYF
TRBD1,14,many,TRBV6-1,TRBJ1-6,TGTGCCAGCAGTAGGGGCAGGGGGGATTCACCCCTCCACTTT,CASSRGRGDSPLHF
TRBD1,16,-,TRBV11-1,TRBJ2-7,TGTGCCAGCAGCCCCCGATCCAGGGGGAGAAATAGGGAGCAGTACTTC,CASSPRSRGRNREQYF
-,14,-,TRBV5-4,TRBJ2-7,TGTGCCAGCAGCCCCCCCAGGGCAGCCTACGAGCAGTACTTC,CASSPPRAAYEQYF
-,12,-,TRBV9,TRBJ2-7,TGTGCCAGCAGCGTAGATTTGCGACAGCAGTACTTC,CASSVDLRQQYF
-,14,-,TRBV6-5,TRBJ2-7,TGTGCCAGCAGATTCTCAGCGGATTCCTACGAGCAGTACTTC,CASRFSADSYEQYF
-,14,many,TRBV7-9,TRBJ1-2,TGTGCCAGCAGCCCACCCCCGGACAGCCTTGGCTACACCTTC,CASSPPPDSLGYTF
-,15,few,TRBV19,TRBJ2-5,TGTGCCAGTAGTATAGGTAACAGGGCCGGAGAGACCCAGTACTTC,CASSIGNRAGETQYF
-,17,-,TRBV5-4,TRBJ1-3,TGTGCCAGCAGCTTTCGCGGGCGGATTAACGCTGGAAACACTATATATTTT,CASSFRGRINAGNTIYF
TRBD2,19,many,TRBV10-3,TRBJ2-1,TGTGCCATCAGTGACCCGACTAGCGGGAGGCAAGACTCCTACAATGAGCAGTTCTTC,CAISDPTSGRQDSYNEQFF
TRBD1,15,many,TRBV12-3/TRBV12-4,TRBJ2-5,TGTGCCAGCAGTGGTGGGGCACAGGGGGAAGAGACCCAGTACTTC,CASSGGAQGEETQYF
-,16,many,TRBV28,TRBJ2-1,TGTGCCAGCAGTTTAGGCCAACTGAGCTCCTACAATGAGCAGTTCTTC,CASSLGQLSSYNEQFF
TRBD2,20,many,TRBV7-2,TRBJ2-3,TGTGCCAGCAGCTTAACACCGGGACTAGCGGGAGGGCCGAGGCCAGATACGCAGTATTTT,CASSLTPGLAGGPRPDTQYF
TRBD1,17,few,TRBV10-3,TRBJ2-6,TGTGCCATCAGTGGGGACAGGGGCGCAGCCGGGGCCAACGTCCTGACTTTC,CAISGDRGAAGANVLTF
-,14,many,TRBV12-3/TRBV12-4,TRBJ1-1,TGTGCCACCACCCAGGGGAGGGGAGGCACTGAAGCTTTCTTT,CATTQGRGGTEAFF
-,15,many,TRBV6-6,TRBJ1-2,TGTGCCAGCAGTTACTCAATCTTACTTAACTATGGCTACACCTTC,CASSYSILLNYGYTF
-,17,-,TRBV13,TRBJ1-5,TGTGCCAGCAGCTTAGCAGGAGCCACATTGGGCAATCAGCCCCAGCATTTT,CASSLAGATLGNQPQHF
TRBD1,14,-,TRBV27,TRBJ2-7,TGTGCCAGCAGTTCCCGGGACAGGGGGCTCGAGCAGTACTTC,CASSSRDRGLEQYF
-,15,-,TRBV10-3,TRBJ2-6,TGTGCCATCAGTTTGACCCGGACTGGGGCCAACGTCCTGACTTTC,CAISLTRTGANVLTF
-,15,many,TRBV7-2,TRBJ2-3,TGTGCCAGCAGCCCGCCCCCGGGGAGCACAGATACGCAGTATTTT,CASSPPPGSTDTQYF
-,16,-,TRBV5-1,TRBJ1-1,TGCGCCAGCAGCTTGGGTGGCATTTACCTGAACACTGAAGCTTTCTTT,CASSLGGIYLNTEAFF
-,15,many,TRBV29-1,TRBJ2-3,TGCAGCGTCGGATACAGGGCCTCTAGCACAGATACGCAGTATTTT,CSVGYRASSTDTQYF